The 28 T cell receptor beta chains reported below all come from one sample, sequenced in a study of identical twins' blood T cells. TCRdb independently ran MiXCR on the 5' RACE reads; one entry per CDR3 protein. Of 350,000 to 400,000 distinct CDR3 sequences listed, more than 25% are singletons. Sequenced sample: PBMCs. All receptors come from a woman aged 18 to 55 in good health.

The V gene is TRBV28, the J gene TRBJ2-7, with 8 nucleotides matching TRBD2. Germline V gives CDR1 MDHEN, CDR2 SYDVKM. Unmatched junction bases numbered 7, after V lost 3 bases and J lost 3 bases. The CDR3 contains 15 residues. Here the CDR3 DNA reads TGTGCCAGCAGTTTGCCCGGGGGGGAGGGCTACGAGCAGTACTTC. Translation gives CASSLPGGEGYEQYF.

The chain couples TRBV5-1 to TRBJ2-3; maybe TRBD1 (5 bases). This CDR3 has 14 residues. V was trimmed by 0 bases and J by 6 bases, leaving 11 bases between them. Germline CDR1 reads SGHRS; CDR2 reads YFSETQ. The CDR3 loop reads CASSLGPTGDTQYF. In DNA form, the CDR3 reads TGCGCCAGCAGCTTGGGACCTACAGGTGATACGCAGTATTTT. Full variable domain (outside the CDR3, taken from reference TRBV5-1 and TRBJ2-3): KAGVTQTPRYLIKTRGQQVTLSCSPISGHRSVSWYQQTPGQGLQFLFEYFSETQRNKGNFPGRFSGRQFSNSRSEMNVSTLELGDSALYLCASSLGPTGDTQYFGPGTRLTVL.

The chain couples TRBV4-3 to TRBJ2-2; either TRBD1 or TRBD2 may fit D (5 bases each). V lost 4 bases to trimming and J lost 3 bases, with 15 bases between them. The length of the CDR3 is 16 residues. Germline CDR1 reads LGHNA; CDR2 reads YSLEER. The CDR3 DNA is TGCGCCAGCAGCCTTGAGGGAGTAGGGGACACCGGGGAGCTGTTTTTT. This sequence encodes CASSLEGVGDTGELFF.

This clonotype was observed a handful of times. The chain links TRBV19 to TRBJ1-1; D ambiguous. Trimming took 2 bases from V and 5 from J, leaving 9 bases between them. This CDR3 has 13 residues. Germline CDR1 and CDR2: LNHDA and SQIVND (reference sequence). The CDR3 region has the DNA TGTGCCAGTAGTATAATTGGTGGGACTGAAGCTTTCTTT. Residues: CASSIIGGTEAFF.

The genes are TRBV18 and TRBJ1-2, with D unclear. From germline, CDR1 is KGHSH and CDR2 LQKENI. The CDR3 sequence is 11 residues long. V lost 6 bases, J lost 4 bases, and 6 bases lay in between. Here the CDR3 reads CASSGVYGYTF. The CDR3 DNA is TGTGCCAGCTCGGGAGTCTATGGCTACACCTTC.

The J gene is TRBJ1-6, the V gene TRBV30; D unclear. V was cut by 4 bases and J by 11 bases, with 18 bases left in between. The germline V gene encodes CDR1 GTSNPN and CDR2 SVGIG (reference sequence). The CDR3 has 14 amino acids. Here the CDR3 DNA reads TGTGCCTGGACCAAGGGTTGGTTAGGGCCACCCCTCCACTTT. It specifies CAWTKGWLGPPLHF.

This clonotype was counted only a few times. CDR3 protein: CASESAGARNQETQYF. CDR3 nucleotide sequence: TGTGCCAGCGAGTCCGCGGGAGCCCGGAACCAAGAGACCCAGTACTTC. The chain links TRBV6-2 or TRBV6-3 to TRBJ2-5; TRBD2 aligns across 7 bases. The CDR3 is made up of 16 amino acids. Losses at the gene ends were 8 bases for V and 0 bases for J; bases not matched to a gene: 12. Germline values: CDR1 MNHEY, CDR2 SVGEGT.

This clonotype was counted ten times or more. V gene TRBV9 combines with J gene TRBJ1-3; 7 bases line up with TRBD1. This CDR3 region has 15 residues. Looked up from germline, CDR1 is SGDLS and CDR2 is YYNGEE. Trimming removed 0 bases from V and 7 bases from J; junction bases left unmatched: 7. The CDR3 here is CASSVATTGRNTIYF. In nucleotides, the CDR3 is TGTGCCAGCAGCGTAGCTACGACAGGGAGGAACACCATATATTTT.

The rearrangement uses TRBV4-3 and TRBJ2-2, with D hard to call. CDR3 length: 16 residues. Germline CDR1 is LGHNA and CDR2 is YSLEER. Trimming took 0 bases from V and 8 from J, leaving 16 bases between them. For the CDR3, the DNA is TGCGCCAGCAGCCAAGATCCGTCGCCCATTCCAGGGGAGCTGTTTTTT. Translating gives CASSQDPSPIPGELFF.

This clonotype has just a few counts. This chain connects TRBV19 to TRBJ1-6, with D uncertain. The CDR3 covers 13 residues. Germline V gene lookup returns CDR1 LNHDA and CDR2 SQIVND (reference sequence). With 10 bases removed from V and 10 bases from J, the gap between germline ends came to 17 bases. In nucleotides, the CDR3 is TGTGCCACAAGGGAATTCCTAGGGTCACCCCTCCACTTT. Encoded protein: CATREFLGSPLHF.

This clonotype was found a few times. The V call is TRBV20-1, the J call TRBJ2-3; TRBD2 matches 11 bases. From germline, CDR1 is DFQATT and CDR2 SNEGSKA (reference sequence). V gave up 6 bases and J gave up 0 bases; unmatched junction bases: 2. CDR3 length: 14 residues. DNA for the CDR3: TGCAGTGCCCTAGCGGGGGGAAGCACAGATACGCAGTATTTT. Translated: CSALAGGSTDTQYF.

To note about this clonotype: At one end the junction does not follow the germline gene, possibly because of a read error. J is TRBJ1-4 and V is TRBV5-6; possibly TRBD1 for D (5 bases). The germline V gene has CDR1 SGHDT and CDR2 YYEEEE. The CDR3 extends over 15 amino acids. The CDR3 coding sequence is TGTTCCAGCAGCCGGCGACCAGGGTTGGGTGAAAAACTGTTTTTT. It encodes CSSSRRPGLGEKLFF.

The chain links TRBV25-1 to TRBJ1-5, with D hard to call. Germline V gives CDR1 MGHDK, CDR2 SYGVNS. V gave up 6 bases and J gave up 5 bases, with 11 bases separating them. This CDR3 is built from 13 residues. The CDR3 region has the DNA TGTGCCAGCAGCTTTGACGGTCATCAGCCCCAGCATTTT. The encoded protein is CASSFDGHQPQHF.

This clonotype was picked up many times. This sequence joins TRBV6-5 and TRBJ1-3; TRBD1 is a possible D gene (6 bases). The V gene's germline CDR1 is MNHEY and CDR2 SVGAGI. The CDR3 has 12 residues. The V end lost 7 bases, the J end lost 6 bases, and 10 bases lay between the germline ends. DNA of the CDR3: TGTGCCAGCAAAGGGGGGGTAAACACCATATATTTT. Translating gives CASKGGVNTIYF.

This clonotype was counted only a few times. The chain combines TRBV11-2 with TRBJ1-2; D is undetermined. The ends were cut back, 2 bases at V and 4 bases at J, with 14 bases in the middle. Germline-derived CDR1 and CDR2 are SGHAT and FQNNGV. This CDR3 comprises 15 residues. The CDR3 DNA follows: TGTGCCAGCAGCTTAACGGCGGTCCGACGCTATGGCTACACCTTC. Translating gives CASSLTAVRRYGYTF.

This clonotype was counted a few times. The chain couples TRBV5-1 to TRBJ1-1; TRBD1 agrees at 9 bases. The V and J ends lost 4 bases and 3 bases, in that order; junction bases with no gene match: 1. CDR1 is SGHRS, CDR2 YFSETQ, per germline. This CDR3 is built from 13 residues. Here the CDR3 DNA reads TGCGCCAGCAGCGGACAGGGGTACACTGAAGCTTTCTTT. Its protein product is CASSGQGYTEAFF. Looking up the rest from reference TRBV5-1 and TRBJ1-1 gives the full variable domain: KAGVTQTPRYLIKTRGQQVTLSCSPISGHRSVSWYQQTPGQGLQFLFEYFSETQRNKGNFPGRFSGRQFSNSRSEMNVSTLELGDSALYLCASSGQGYTEAFFGQGTRLTVV.

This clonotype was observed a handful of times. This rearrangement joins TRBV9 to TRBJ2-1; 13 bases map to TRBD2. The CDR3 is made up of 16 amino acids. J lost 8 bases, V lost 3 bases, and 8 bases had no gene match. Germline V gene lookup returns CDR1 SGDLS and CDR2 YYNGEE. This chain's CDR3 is CASSAGTSGVLDEQFF. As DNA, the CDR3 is TGTGCCAGCAGCGCGGGGACTAGCGGGGTTTTGGATGAGCAGTTCTTC.

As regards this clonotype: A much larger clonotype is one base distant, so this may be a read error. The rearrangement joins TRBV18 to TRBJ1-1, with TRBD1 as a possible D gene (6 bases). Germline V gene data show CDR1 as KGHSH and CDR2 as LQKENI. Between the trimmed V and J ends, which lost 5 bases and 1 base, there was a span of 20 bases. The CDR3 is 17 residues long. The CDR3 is CASSALATRGANTEAFF. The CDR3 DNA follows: TGTGCCAGCTCAGCGTTGGCGACCAGGGGTGCGAACACTGAAGCTTTCTTT.

The CDR3 spells CASSLVNRELFF. The CDR3 DNA sequence: TGTGCCAGCAGCTTAGTAAACAGGGAGCTGTTTTTT. The genes are TRBV7-2 and TRBJ2-2; D is ambiguous. The germline gives CDR1 SGHTA, CDR2 FQGNSA. The V and J ends lost 1 base and 9 bases respectively, with 6 bases between them. This CDR3 has 12 residues.

The CDR3 DNA follows: TGCAGCGGCCGCTGCCTGAACACTGAAGCTTTCTTT. It encodes CSGRCLNTEAFF. V gene TRBV29-1 combines with J gene TRBJ1-1, with no clear D. The CDR3 covers 12 residues. Germline V CDR1 and CDR2: SQVTM, ANQGSEA. V was shortened by 7 bases and J by 0 bases, with 9 bases between the two germline ends.

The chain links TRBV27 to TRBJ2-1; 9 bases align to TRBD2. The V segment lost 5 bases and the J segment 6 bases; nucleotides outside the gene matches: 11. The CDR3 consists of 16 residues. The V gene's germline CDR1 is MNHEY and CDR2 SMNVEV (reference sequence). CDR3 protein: CASSLLGTSPVNEQFF. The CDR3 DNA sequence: TGTGCCAGCAGTCTCCTCGGGACTAGCCCTGTCAATGAGCAGTTCTTC.

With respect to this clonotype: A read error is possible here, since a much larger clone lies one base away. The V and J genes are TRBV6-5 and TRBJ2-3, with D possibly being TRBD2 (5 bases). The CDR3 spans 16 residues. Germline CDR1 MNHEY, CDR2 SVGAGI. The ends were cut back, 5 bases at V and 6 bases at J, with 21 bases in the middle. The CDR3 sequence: CASSRASWTGPDTQYF. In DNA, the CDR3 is TGTGCCAGCAGTCGAGCTTCCTGGACTGGACCCGATACGCAGTATTTT.

The CDR3 loop reads CASSPSGGPQHF. CDR3 bases: TGTGCCAGCAGTCCCTCAGGGGGGCCCCAGCATTTT. V usage is TRBV12-3 or TRBV12-4 and J usage is TRBJ1-5; 7 bases align to TRBD1. There are 12 residues in the CDR3. Losses at the gene ends were 5 bases for V and 9 bases for J; bases not matched to a gene: 4.

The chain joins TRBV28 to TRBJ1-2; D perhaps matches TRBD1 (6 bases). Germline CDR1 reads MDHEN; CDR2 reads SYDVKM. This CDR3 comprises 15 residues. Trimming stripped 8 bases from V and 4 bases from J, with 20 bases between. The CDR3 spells CASPELGALTYGYTF. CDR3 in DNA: TGTGCCAGCCCAGAATTGGGGGCTCTTACCTATGGCTACACCTTC.

This chain's CDR3 is CSATRTSHSYEQYF. DNA for the CDR3: TGCAGTGCAACTAGGACATCCCACTCCTACGAGCAGTACTTC. The chain joins TRBV20-1 to TRBJ2-7; D is tentatively TRBD1 or TRBD2 (5 bases each). CDR3 size: 14 residues. Trimming took off 6 bases at V and 0 bases at J, with 15 bases between the two ends. From germline, CDR1 is DFQATT and CDR2 SNEGSKA (reference sequence).

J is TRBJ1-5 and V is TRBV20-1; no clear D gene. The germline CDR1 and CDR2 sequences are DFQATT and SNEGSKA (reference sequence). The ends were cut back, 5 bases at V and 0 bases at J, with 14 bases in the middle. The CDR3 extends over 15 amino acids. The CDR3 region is CSAFQNQDSNQPQHF. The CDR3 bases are TGCAGTGCTTTTCAGAATCAGGATAGCAATCAGCCCCAGCATTTT.

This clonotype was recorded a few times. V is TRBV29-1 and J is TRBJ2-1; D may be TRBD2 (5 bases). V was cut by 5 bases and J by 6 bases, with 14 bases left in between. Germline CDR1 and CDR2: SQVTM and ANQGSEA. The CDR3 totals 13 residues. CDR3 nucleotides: TGCAGCGTTCCCCGGGCTAGCTTCAATGAGCAGTTCTTC. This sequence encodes CSVPRASFNEQFF.

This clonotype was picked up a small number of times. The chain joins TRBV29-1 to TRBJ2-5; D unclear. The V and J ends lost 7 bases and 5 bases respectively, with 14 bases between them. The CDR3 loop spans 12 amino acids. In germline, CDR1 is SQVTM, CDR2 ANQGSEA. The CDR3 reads CSAVLWVETQYF. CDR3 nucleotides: TGCAGCGCCGTCCTTTGGGTTGAGACCCAGTACTTC.